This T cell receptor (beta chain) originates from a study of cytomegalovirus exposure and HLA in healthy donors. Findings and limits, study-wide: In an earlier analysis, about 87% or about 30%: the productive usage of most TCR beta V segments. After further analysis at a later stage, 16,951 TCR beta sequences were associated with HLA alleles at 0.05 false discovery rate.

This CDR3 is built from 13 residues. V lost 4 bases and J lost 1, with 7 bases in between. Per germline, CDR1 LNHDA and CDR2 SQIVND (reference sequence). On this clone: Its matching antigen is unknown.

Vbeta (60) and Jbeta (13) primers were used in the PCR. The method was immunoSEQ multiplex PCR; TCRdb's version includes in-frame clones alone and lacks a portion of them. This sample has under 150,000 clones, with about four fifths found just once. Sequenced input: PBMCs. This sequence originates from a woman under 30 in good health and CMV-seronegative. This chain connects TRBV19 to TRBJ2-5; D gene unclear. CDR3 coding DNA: TGTGCCAGTAGTAGACAAACCCAAGAGACCCAGTACTTC. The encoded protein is CASSRQTQETQYF. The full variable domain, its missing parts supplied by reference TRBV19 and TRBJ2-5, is DGGITQSPKYLFRKEGQNVTLSCEQNLNHDAMYWYRQDPGQGLRLIYYSQIVNDFQKGDIAEGYSVSREKKESFPLTVTSAQKNPTAFYLCASSRQTQETQYFGPGTRLLVL.